Listed here are 4 T cell receptor beta chains from one sample, sequenced in a study of cytomegalovirus exposure and HLA in healthy donors. Researchers ran the PCR with 60 Vbeta and 13 Jbeta primers. TCRdb's copy holds only in-frame clones and misses some; the assay was immunoSEQ multiplex PCR. The profile shows 200,000 to 250,000 clones, 70% of them singletons. Sequenced material: PBMCs. These TCRs come from a man aged 35 to 55 in good health and CMV-seropositive.

This clone was observed a few times. The genes are TRBV27 and TRBJ2-5; D perhaps matches TRBD1 (7 bases). The CDR3 covers 16 residues. Germline V gives CDR1 MNHEY, CDR2 SMNVEV (reference sequence). The V end lost 8 bases, the J end lost 7 bases, and 26 bases lay between the germline ends. CDR3 region: CASFSRWQGGRGTQYF. The CDR3 DNA follows: TGTGCCAGCTTCTCCCGTTGGCAGGGGGGCCGGGGGACCCAGTACTTC.

In its sample, this clone was seen a few times. The V gene is TRBV5-6, the J gene TRBJ1-1, with a tentative D call TRBD1 (6 bases). V was cut by 0 bases and J by 8 bases, with 11 bases left in between. CDR3 length: 13 amino acids. CDR1 SGHDT and CDR2 YYEEEE come from the germline V gene. The chain's CDR3 is CASSLGATGEAFF. The CDR3 region has the DNA TGTGCCAGCAGCTTGGGAGCAACAGGGGAAGCTTTCTTT. Supplemented by reference TRBV5-6 and TRBJ1-1, the full variable domain reads DAGVTQSPTHLIKTRGQQVTLRCSPKSGHDTVSWYQQALGQGPQFIFQYYEEEERQRGNFPDRFSGHQFPNYSSELNVNALLLGDSALYLCASSLGATGEAFFGQGTRLTVV.

V gene TRBV10-1 combines with J gene TRBJ1-5; 10 nucleotides line up with TRBD1. Germline V gene lookup returns CDR1 WNHNN and CDR2 SYGVQD (reference sequence). Trimming cost V 5 bases and J 4 bases; bases outside gene matches: 2. The CDR3 runs 14 residues. CDR3: CASSRDRGNQPQHF. Here the CDR3 DNA reads TGCGCCAGCAGTCGGGACAGGGGAAATCAGCCCCAGCATTTT.

This chain joins TRBV29-1 and TRBJ2-2; D possibly corresponds to TRBD1 (5 bases). CDR1 and CDR2 (germline): SQVTM, ANQGSEA. The CDR3 is made up of 13 amino acids. Trimming removed 7 bases from V and 7 bases from J, with 16 bases in between. This CDR3 reads CSGGHQGSGELFF. For the CDR3, the DNA is TGCAGCGGAGGACACCAAGGCAGCGGGGAGCTGTTTTTT.